This T cell receptor (beta chain) comes out of a study of identical twins. TCRdb itself ran the 5' RACE reads through MiXCR, one entry per CDR3 protein. The top ten hold 10% of the sample, which has some 240,000 distinct CDR3 sequences, roughly a tenth seen once. V lost 3 bases, J lost 3 bases, and 7 bases lay in between. The CDR3 has 13 amino acids. Germline V gene sequence: CDR1 SGHTA, CDR2 FQGNSA. This clonotype showed up just a few times. This clonotype was sampled from a man in his forties or fifties in good health. V and J are TRBV7-2 and TRBJ2-3; D is undetermined. Sequenced sample: memory T cells sorted from blood. This CDR3 reads CASSFFPTDTQYF. The CDR3 region has the DNA TGTGCCAGCAGCTTTTTCCCAACAGATACGCAGTATTTT.